The present T cell receptor (beta chain) was sequenced within a study of blood T cell repertoires in COVID-19 (dated by TCRdb to about 2020). For context, the study as a whole: Samples from collaborators originated in the United States, Italy and Spain and spanned both the acute and convalescent phases of COVID-19. The material from the prospective study consisted of cDNA or gDNA derived from T cells, B-cell-depleted T cells, or PBMCs. Subjects who had been exposed to COVID-19, were actively infected with it, or had recovered from it provided the deeply sampled blood TCRbeta repertoires that made up the dataset. A freely available public database, intended as a resource for researchers studying the immune response to SARS-CoV-2, is where the repertoires were released. Samples were obtained from the ongoing ImmuneRACE study (first 160 participants) and from some 1,200 subjects provided by 6 global collaborators. Nearly every sample came with metadata listing a de-identified subject ID, COVID-19 status, age in years and sex. Where available, HLA class I and class II types were taken from metadata supplied by the sample provider and were not determined by assay-based typing. What the work shows at the level of the full study, not this receptor alone: Clinical and demographic metadata were provided uncurated, with the amount varying by source and participant.

As regards this clone: Its target antigen remains unknown. Base qualities were left out, and no much larger clone turns up one base away.

TCRbeta CDR3 regions were amplified from genomic DNA by means of the immunoSEQ Assay, a bias-controlled multiplex PCR. In the original analysis: The number of nucleated cells in each sample was estimated by amplification of reference gene primers within the assay. To quantify the absolute abundance of each unique TCRbeta CDR3 rearrangement, sequence reads were collapsed and filtered. Productive Simpson clonality was computed per sample as the square root of Simpson's diversity index over productive rearrangements. TCRdb obtained this table from immuneACCESS and retained in-frame rearrangements with V and J assigned. These tables miss some clones; where compared with another copy, unresolved V genes account for less than half of the shortfall, and the remainder is unexplained. V and J calls and clone size are given by that table; D and trimming were obtained from the DNA. In this sample the table shows over 45,000 clones, almost 85% of which occur a single time. The ten most abundant clones make up roughly 13% of the sample.

The collaborating institutions used their own protocols to collect whole blood in K2EDTA tubes. Collaborator samples were shipped for TCRbeta analysis as frozen whole blood, isolated PBMCs, or DNA extracted from either sample type. The sequenced material came from peripheral blood. The TCR originated in a human donor in a cohort sampled during active COVID-19.

The nucleotides are TGTGCCAGCAGCTTTCGCGCGGGAGGCCGAGAAGATACGCAGTATTTT. It codes for CASSFRAGGREDTQYF. The sequence joins TRBV9 to TRBJ2-3, with 8 bases aligning to TRBD2. From the cysteine through the phenylalanine, the CDR3 covers 16 amino acids. This entry keeps only the CDR3 DNA: 48 bases, framed from base 1. For CDR1 and CDR2, the germline V gene lists SGDLS and YYNGEE. From V the trimming removes 4 bases and from J it removes 5 bases, while the gene matches leave 12 bases of the junction unaccounted for.